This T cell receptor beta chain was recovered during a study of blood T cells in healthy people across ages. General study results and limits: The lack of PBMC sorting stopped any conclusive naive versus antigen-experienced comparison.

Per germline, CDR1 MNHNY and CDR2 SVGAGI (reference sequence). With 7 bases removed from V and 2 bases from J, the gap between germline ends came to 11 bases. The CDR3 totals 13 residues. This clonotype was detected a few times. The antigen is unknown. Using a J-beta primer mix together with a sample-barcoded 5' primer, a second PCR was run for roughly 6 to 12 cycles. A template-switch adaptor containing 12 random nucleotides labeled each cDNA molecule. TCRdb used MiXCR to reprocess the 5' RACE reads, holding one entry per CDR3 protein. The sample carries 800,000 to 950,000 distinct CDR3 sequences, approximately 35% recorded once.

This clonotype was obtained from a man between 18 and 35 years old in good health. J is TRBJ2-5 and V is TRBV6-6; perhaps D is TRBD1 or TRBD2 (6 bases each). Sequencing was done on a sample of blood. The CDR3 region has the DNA TGTGCCAGCATGAGGGGGGAACAAGAGACCCAGTACTTC. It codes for CASMRGEQETQYF.